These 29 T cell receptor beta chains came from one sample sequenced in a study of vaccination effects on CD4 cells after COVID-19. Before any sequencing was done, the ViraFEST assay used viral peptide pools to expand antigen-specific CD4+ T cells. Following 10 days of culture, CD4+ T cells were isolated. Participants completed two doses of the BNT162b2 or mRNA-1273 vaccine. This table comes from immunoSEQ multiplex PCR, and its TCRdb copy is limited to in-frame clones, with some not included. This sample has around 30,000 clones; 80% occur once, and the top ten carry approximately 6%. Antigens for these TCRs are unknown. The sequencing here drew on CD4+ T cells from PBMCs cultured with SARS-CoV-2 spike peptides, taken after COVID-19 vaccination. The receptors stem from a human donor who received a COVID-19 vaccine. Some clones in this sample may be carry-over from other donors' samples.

CDR3 sequence reads: CSAVRGLGQGNGYTF. For the CDR3, the DNA is TGCAGCGCCGTGAGGGGACTCGGACAGGGAAATGGCTACACCTTC. The genes are TRBV29-1 and TRBJ1-2, with 8 bases aligning to TRBD1. The CDR3 has 15 residues. Trimming took 7 bases from V and 6 from J; bases not matched to a gene: 16. Germline CDR1 SQVTM, CDR2 ANQGSEA. The full variable domain, in which reference TRBV29-1 and TRBJ1-2 provide the parts outside the CDR3, is SAVISQKPSRDICQRGTSLTIQCQVDSQVTMMFWYRQQPGQSLTLIATANQGSEATYESGFVIDKFPISRPNLTFSTLTVSNMSPEDSSIYLCSAVRGLGQGNGYTFGSGTRLTVV.

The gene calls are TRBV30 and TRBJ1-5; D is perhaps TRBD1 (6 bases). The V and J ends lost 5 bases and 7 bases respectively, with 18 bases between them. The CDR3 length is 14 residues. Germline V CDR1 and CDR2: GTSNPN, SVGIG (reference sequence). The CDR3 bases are TGTGCCTGGGGGGGGACACTTAGCGGCCAGCCCCAGCATTTT. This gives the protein CAWGGTLSGQPQHF.

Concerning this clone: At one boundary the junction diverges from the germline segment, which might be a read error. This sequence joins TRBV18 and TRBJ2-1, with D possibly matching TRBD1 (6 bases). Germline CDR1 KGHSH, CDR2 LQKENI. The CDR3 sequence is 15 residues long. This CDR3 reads CASSPQGYSYNEQFF. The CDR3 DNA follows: TGTGCCAGCTCCCCACAGGGATATTCCTACAATGAGCAGTTCTTC.

Written as DNA, the CDR3 is TGTGCCAGCAGTCCTGGATGGGGACAGGGGGACACCATATATTTT. Protein: CASSPGWGQGDTIYF. The V gene is TRBV6-5, the J gene TRBJ1-3; 11 nucleotides agree with TRBD1. Germline-derived CDR1 and CDR2 are MNHEY and SVGAGI. The CDR3 loop spans 15 amino acids. V was pared by 5 bases and J by 8 bases, with 8 bases of the junction left unmatched.

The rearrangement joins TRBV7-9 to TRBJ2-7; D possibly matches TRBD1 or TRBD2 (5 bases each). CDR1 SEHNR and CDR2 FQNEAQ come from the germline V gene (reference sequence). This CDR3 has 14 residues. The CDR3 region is CASSADFGAQILHV. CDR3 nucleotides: TGTGCCAGCAGCGCAGATTTCGGGGCACAGATCCTGCACGTC.

CDR3 bases: TGTGCCAGCAGCTCTAGGACTAGCGGGGGGGCCGCCTCCTACGAGCAGTACGTC. Translation: CASSSRTSGGAASYEQYV. The V call is TRBV7-8, the J call TRBJ2-7; 15 nucleotides line up with TRBD2. Looked up from germline, CDR1 is SGHVS and CDR2 is FQNEAQ. Trimming cost V 4 bases and J 0 bases; bases outside gene matches: 7. The CDR3 is made up of 18 amino acids.

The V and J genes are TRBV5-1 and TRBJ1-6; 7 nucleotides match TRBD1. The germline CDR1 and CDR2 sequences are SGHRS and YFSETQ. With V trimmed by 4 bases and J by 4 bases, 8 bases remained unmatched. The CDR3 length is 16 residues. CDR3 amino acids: CASSTGTVGYNSPLHF. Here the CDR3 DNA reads TGCGCCAGCAGCACAGGGACAGTGGGATATAATTCACCCCTCCACTTT.

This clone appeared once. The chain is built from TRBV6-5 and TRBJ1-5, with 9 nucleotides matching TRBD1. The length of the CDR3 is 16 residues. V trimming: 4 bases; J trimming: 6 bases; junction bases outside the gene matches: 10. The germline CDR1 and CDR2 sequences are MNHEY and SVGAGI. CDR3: CASSSPTGGGLQPQHF. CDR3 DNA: TGTGCCAGCAGTTCCCCGACAGGGGGTGGCCTTCAGCCCCAGCATTTT.

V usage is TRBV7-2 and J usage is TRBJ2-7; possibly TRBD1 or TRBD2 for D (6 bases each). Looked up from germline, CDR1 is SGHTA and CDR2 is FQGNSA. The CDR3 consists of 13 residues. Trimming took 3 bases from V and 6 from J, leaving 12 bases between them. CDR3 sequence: CASSFGGRSEQYV. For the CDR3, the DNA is TGTGCCAGCAGCTTTGGGGGGCGAAGCGAGCAGTACGTC.

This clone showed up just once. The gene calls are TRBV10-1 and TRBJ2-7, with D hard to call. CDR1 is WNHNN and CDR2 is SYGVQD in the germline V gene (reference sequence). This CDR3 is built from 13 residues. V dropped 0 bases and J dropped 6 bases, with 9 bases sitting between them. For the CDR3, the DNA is TGCGCCAGCAGTGAGTCTGAAGGATCCGAGCAGTACGTC. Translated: CASSESEGSEQYV.

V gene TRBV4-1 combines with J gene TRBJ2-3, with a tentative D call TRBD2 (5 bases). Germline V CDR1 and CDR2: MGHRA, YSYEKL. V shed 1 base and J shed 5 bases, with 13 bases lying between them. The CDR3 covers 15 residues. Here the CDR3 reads CASSQAERRIDTQYF. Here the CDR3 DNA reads TGCGCCAGCAGCCAAGCCGAACGGAGGATAGATACGCAGTATTTT.

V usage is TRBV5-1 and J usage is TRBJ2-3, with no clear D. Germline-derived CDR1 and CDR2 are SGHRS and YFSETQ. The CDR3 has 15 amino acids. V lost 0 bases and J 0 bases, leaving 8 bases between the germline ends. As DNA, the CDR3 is TGCGCCAGCAGCTTGGTTAGGGCTAGCACAGATACGCAGTATTTT. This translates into CASSLVRASTDTQYF.

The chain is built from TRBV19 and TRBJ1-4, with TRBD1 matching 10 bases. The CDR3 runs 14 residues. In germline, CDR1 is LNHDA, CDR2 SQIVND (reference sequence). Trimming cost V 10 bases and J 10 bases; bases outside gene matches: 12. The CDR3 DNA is TGTGCCACTTCTACCCCGGGACAGGGGACAAAACTGTTTTTT. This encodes CATSTPGQGTKLFF.

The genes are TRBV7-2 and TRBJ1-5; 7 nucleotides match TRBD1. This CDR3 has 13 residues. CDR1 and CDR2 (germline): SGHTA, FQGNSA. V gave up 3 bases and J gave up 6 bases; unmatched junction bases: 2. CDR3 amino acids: CASSFDRVQPQHF. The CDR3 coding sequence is TGTGCCAGCAGCTTCGACAGGGTTCAGCCCCAGCATTTT. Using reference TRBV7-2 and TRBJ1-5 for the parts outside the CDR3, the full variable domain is GAGVSQSPSNKVTEKGKDVELRCDPISGHTALYWYRQSLGQGLEFLIYFQGNSAPDKSGLPSDRFSAERTGGSVSTLTIQRTQQEDSAVYLCASSFDRVQPQHFGDGTRLSIL.

In DNA form, the CDR3 reads TGTGCCAGCAGAATAGACCCGGACGATGAAGCTTTCTTT. The encoded protein is CASRIDPDDEAFF. V is TRBV6-5 and J is TRBJ1-1; unclear D gene. V was shortened by 6 bases and J by 7 bases, with 15 bases between the two germline ends. The CDR3 is 13 amino acids. CDR1 MNHEY and CDR2 SVGAGI come from the germline V gene.

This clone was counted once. The CDR3 DNA is TGTGCCAGTAGTATGATAGTAGCGGGCACCGGGGAGCTGTTTTTT. Its translation: CASSMIVAGTGELFF. This chain uses TRBV19 with TRBJ2-2, with 7 bases lining up with TRBD2. The germline V gene encodes CDR1 LNHDA and CDR2 SQIVND (reference sequence). With 3 bases clipped from V and 4 bases from J, the junction kept 5 bases outside the gene matches. The CDR3 consists of 15 residues. The full variable domain, completed using reference TRBV19 and TRBJ2-2, is DGGITQSPKYLFRKEGQNVTLSCEQNLNHDAMYWYRQDPGQGLRLIYYSQIVNDFQKGDIAEGYSVSREKKESFPLTVTSAQKNPTAFYLCASSMIVAGTGELFFGEGSRLTVL.

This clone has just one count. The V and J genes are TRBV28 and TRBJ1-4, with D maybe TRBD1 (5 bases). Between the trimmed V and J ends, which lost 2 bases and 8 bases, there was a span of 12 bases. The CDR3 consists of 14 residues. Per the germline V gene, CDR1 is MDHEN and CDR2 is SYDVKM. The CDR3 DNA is TGTGCCAGCAGTTTAAGGCAGGGAAACGAAAAACTGTTTTTT. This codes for CASSLRQGNEKLFF.

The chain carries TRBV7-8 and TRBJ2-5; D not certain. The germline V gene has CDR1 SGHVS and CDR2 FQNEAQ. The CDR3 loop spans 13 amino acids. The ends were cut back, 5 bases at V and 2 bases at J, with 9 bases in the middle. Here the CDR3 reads CASSPNLQETQYF. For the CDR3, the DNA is TGTGCCAGCAGCCCGAACCTTCAAGAGACCCAGTACTTC.

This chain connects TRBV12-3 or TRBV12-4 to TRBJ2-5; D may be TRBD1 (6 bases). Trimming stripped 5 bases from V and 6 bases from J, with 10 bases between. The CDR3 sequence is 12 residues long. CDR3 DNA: TGTGCCAGCAGTCGGACAGCCCAGACCCAGTACTTC. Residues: CASSRTAQTQYF.

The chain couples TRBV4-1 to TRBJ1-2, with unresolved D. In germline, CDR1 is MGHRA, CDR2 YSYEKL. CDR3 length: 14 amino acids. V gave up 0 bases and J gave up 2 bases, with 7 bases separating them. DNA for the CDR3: TGCGCCAGCAGCCAAGAAAACCAAAACTATGGCTACACCTTC. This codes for CASSQENQNYGYTF.

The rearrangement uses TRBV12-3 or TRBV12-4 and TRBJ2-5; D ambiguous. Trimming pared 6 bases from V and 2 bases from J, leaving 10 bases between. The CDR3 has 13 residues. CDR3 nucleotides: TGTGCCAGCAGCTCTCCGGATCAAGAGACCCAGTACTTC. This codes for CASSSPDQETQYF.

The CDR3 DNA sequence: TGTGCCAGCAGTTTTCGGGACAGGGTGGGCCAGTACGTC. It codes for CASSFRDRVGQYV. V is TRBV28 and J is TRBJ2-7, with TRBD1 identical over 9 bases. The ends lost 3 bases at V and 10 bases at J; junction bases unmatched: 7. Germline loops: CDR1 MDHEN, CDR2 SYDVKM. This CDR3 region has 13 residues.

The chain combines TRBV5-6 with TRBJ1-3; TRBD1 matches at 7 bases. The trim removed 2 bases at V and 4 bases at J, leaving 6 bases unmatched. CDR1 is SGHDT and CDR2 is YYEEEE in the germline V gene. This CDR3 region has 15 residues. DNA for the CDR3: TGTGCCAGCAGCTTCGGGCAGGGGGACGGAAACACCATATATTTT. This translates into CASSFGQGDGNTIYF.

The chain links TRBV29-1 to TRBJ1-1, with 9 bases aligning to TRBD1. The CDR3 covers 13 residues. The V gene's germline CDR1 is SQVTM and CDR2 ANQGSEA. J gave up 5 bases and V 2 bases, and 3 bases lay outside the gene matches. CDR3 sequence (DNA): TGCAGCGTTGAATCTGACAGGGGGACTGAAGCTTTCTTT. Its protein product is CSVESDRGTEAFF.

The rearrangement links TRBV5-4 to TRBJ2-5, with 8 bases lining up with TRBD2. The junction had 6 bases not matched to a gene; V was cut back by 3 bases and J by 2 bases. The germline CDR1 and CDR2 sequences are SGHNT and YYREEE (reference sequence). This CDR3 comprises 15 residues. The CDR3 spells CASSSTGGVQETQYF. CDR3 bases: TGTGCCAGCAGCTCGACGGGGGGGGTACAAGAGACCCAGTACTTC.

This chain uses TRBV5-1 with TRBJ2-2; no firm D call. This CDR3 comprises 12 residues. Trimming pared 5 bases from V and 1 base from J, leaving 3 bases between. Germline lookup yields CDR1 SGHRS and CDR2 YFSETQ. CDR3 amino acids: CASRRNTGELFF. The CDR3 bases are TGCGCCAGCAGGCGGAACACCGGGGAGCTGTTTTTT. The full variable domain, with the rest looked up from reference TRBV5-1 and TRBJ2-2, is KAGVTQTPRYLIKTRGQQVTLSCSPISGHRSVSWYQQTPGQGLQFLFEYFSETQRNKGNFPGRFSGRQFSNSRSEMNVSTLELGDSALYLCASRRNTGELFFGEGSRLTVL.

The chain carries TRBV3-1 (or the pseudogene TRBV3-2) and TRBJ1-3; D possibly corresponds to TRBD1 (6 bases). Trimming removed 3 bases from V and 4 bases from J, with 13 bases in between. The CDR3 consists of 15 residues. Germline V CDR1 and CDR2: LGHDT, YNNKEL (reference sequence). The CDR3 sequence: CASSQVQGKGNTIYF. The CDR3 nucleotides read TGTGCCAGCAGCCAGGTACAGGGAAAAGGAAACACCATATATTTT.

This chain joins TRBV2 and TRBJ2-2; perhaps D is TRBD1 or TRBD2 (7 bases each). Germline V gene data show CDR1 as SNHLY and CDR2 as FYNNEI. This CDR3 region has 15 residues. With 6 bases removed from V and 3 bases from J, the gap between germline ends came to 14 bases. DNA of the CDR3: TGTGCCAGCAGAGCCTCAGGGGGGGACACCGGGGAGCTGTTTTTT. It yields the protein CASRASGGDTGELFF.

The CDR3 protein is CASSQRGPNEQFF. The DNA of the CDR3 is TGTGCCAGCAGCCAACGGGGCCCCAATGAGCAGTTCTTC. The gene calls are TRBV3-1 (or the pseudogene TRBV3-2) and TRBJ2-1, with D tentatively TRBD1 or TRBD2 (5 bases each). V dropped 2 bases and J dropped 6 bases, with 8 bases sitting between them. The CDR3 runs 13 residues. The V gene's germline CDR1 is LGHDT and CDR2 YNNKEL (reference sequence).